This T cell receptor (beta chain) was sequenced in a study of T cell changes during pregnancy in multiple sclerosis. CDR3 length: 16 residues. The ends lost 2 bases at V and 0 bases at J; junction bases unmatched: 7. Germline V lookup: CDR1 SEHNR, CDR2 FQNEAQ (reference sequence). Assay used: immunoSEQ multiplex PCR; TCRdb lists only in-frame clones, some missing. The sample comprises tens of thousands of clones, 90% to 95% of which are singletons, and almost 0.3% rests with the top ten. The source material was CD4+ T cells from peripheral blood mononuclear cells, sampled in the third trimester of pregnancy. The receptor comes from a female donor in good health, enrolled as a control in a pregnancy study. J is TRBJ2-7 and V is TRBV7-9, with 7 bases identical to TRBD1. CDR3 sequence: CASSLSLDRNSYEQYF. CDR3 in DNA: TGTGCCAGCAGCTTATCGTTGGACAGGAACTCCTACGAGCAGTACTTC.